This T cell receptor beta chain was sequenced for a study of T cells in localized non-small cell lung cancer. Study results and caveats: Exceeding tumor, uninvolved adjacent lung had the highest T cell clonality. Appearing in adjacent lung were a median roughly 59 of the top 100 tumor clones.

Points on this clone: Its antigen is unknown.

The germline gives CDR1 MNHNY, CDR2 SVGAGI (reference sequence). This CDR3 spans 16 amino acids. The V gene lost 0 bases and the J gene lost 4 bases, with 12 bases spanning the gap. Assay used: immunoSEQ multiplex PCR; TCRdb lists only in-frame clones, some missing. Of more than 70,000 clones listed, just under 85% are singletons. This clonotype was sampled from a man aged 40-75 years with stage I lung adenocarcinoma. V is TRBV6-6 and J is TRBJ1-4, with D perhaps matching TRBD1 (5 bases). The sample was peripheral blood, taken before any cancer treatment. The CDR3 DNA reads TGTGCCAGCAGTTACTCGAAAGGGCAGGGTAATGAAAAACTGTTTTTT. Translating it yields CASSYSKGQGNEKLFF.